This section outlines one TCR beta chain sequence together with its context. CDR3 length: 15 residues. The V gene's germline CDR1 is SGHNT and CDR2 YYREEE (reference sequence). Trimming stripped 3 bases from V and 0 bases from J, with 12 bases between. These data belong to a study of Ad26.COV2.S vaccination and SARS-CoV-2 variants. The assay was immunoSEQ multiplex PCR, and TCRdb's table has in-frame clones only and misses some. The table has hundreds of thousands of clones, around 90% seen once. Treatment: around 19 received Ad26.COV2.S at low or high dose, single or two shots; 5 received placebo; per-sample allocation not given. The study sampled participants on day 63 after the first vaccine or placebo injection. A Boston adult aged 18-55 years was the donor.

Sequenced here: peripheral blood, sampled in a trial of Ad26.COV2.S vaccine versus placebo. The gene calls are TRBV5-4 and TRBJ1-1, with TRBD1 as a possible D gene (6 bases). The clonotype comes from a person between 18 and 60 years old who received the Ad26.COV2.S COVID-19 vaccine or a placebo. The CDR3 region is CASSSGQNLNTEAFF. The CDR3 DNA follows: TGTGCCAGCAGCTCTGGACAGAACTTGAACACTGAAGCTTTCTTT.